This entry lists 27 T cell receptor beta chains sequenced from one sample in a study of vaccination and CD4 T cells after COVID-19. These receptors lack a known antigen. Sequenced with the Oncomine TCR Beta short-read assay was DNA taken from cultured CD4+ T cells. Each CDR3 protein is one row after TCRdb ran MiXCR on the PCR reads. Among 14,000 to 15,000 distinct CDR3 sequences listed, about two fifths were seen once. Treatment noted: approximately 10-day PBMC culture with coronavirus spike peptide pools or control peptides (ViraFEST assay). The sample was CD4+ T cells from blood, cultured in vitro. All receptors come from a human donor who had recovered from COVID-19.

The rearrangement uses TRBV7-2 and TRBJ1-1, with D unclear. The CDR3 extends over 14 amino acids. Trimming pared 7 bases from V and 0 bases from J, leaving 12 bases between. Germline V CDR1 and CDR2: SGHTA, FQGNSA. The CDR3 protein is CASNLNGVNTEAFF. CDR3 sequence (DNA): TGTGCCAGCAACCTAAACGGGGTGAACACTGAAGCTTTCTTT.

The CDR3 sequence is CASSIVGRTGGGGELFF. In nucleotides, the CDR3 is TGTGCCAGTAGTATAGTCGGCCGTACAGGGGGAGGCGGGGAGCTGTTTTTT. The chain has TRBV19 and TRBJ2-2, with 8 nucleotides matching TRBD1. The CDR3 spans 17 residues. Trimming cost V 1 base and J 7 bases; bases outside gene matches: 11. Germline CDR1 LNHDA, CDR2 SQIVND (reference sequence).

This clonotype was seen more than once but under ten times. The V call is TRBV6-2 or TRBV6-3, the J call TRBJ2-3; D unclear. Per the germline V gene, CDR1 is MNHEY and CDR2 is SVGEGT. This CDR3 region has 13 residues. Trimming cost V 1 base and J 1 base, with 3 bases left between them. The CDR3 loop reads CASSYFGTDTQYF. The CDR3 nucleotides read TGTGCCAGCAGTTACTTCGGCACAGATACGCAGTATTTT.

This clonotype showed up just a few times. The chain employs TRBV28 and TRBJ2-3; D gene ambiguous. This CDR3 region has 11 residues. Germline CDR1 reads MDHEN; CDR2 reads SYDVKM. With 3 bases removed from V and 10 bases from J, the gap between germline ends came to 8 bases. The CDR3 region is CASSLTASQYF. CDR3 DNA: TGTGCCAGCAGTTTGACGGCTTCGCAGTATTTT.

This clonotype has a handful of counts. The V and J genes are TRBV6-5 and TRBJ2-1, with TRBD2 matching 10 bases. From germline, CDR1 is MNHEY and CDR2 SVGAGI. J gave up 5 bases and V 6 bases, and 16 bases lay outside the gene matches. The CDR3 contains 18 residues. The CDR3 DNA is TGTGCCAGCAGGTACCGTCACGCTAGCGGGAGTGGCCACAATGAGCAGTTCTTC. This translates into CASRYRHASGSGHNEQFF.

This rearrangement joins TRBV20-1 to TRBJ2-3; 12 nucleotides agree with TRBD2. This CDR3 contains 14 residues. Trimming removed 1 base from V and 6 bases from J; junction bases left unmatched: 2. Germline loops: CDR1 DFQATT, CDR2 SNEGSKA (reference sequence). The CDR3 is CSARVTSGGDTQYF. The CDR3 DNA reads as TGCAGTGCTAGAGTCACTAGCGGGGGGGATACGCAGTATTTT.

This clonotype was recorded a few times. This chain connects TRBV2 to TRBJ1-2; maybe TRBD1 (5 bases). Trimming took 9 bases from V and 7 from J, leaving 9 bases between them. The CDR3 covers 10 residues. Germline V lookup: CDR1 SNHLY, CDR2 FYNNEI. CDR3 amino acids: CARVRGGYTF. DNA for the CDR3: TGTGCCAGGGTGAGGGGTGGCTACACCTTC.

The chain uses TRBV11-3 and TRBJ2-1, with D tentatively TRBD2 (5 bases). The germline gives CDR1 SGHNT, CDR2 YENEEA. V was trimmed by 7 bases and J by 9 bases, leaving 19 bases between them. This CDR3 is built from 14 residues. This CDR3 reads CASTPSRGFGEQFF. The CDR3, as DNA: TGTGCCAGCACCCCCAGTCGGGGATTCGGTGAGCAGTTCTTC. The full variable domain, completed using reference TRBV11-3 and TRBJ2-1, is EAGVVQSPRYKIIEKKQPVAFWCNPISGHNTLYWYLQNLGQGPELLIRYENEEAVDDSQLPKDRFSAERLKGVDSTLKIQPAELGDSAVYLCASTPSRGFGEQFFGPGTRLTVL.

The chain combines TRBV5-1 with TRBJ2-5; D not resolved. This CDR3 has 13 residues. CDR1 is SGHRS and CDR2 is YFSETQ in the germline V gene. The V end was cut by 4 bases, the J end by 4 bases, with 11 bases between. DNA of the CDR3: TGCGCCAGCAGCACGGAGTATAGAGAGACCCAGTACTTC. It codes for CASSTEYRETQYF.

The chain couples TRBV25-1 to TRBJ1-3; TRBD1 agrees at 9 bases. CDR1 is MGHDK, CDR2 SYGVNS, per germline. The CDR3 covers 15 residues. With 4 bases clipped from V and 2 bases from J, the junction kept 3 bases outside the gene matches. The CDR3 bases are TGTGCCAGCAGTGGGACAGGGGAGGCTGGAAACACCATATATTTT. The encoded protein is CASSGTGEAGNTIYF.

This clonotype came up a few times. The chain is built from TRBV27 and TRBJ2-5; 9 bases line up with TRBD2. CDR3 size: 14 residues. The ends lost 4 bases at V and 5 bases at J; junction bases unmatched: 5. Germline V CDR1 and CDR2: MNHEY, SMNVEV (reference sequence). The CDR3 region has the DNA TGTGCCAGCAGTTCGGCGGGAGGGTGGGAGACCCAGTACTTC. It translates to CASSSAGGWETQYF.

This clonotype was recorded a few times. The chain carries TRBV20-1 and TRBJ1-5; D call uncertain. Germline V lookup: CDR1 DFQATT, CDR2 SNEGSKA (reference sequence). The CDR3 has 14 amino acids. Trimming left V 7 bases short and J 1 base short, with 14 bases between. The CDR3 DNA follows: TGCAGTGTCTACTCAGGACTGAGCAATCAGCCCCAGCATTTT. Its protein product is CSVYSGLSNQPQHF.

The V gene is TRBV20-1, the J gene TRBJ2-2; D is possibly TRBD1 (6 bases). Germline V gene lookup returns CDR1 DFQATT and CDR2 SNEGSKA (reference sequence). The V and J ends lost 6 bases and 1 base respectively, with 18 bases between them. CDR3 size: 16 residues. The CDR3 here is CSARDGQTQNTGELFF. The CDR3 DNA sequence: TGCAGTGCCAGGGACGGACAGACCCAGAACACCGGGGAGCTGTTTTTT.

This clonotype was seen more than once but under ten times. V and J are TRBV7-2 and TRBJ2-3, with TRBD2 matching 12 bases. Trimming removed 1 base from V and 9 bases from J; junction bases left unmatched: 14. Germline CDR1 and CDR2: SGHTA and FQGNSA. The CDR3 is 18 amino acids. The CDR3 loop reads CASSLEPLAGGVGGTQYF. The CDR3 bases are TGTGCCAGCAGCTTAGAACCACTAGCGGGGGGAGTAGGCGGGACGCAGTATTTT.

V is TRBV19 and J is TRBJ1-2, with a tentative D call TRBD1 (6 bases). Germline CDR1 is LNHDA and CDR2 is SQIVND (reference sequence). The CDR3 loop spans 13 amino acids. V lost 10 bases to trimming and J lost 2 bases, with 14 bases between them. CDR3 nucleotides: TGTGCCACTCTATGGGGGCCGAACTATGGCTACACCTTC. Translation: CATLWGPNYGYTF.

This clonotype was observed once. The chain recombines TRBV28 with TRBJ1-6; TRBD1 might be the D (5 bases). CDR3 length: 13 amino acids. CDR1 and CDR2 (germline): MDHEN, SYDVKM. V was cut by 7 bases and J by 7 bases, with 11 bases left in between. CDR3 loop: CASMGRENSPLHF. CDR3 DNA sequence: TGTGCCAGCATGGGCAGGGAAAATTCACCCCTCCACTTT.

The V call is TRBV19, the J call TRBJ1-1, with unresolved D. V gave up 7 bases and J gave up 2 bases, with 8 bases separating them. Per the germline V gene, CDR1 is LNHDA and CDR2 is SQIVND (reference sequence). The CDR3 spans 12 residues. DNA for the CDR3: TGTGCCAGTAATTTGGGAAACACTGAAGCTTTCTTT. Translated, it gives CASNLGNTEAFF.

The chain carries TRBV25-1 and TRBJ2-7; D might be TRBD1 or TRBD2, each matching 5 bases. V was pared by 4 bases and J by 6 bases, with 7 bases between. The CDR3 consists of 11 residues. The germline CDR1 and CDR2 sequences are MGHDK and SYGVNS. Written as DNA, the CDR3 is TGTGCCAGCAGTGGAGGGGTCGAGCAGTACTTC. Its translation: CASSGGVEQYF.

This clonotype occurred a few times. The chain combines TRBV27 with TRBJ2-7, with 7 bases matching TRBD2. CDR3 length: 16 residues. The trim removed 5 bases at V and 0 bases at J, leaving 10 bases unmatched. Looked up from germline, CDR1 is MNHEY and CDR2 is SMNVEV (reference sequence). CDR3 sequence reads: CASSLTRAGSSYEQYF. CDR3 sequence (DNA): TGTGCCAGCAGTCTGACTCGAGCGGGGAGCTCCTACGAGCAGTACTTC.

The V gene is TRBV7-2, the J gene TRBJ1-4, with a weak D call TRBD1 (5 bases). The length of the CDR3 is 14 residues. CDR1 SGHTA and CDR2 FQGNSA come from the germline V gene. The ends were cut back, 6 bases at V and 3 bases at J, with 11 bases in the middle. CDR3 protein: CASSPTGPNEKLFF. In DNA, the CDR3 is TGTGCCAGCAGTCCCACGGGACCTAATGAAAAACTGTTTTTT. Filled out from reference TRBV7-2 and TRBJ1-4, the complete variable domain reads GAGVSQSPSNKVTEKGKDVELRCDPISGHTALYWYRQSLGQGLEFLIYFQGNSAPDKSGLPSDRFSAERTGGSVSTLTIQRTQQEDSAVYLCASSPTGPNEKLFFGSGTQLSVL.

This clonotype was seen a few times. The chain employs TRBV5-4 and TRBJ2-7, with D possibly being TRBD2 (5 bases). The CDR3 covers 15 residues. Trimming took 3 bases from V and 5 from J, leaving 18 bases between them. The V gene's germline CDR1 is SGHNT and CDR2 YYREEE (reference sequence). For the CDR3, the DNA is TGTGCCAGCAGCTCCCGGGCTAGCCTCAGAGACGAGCAGTACTTC. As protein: CASSSRASLRDEQYF.

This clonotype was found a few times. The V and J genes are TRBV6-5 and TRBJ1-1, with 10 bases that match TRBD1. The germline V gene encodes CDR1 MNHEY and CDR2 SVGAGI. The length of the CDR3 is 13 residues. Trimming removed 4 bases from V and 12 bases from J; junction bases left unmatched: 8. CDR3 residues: CASSSGTGVSSFF. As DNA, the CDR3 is TGTGCCAGCAGTTCCGGGACAGGGGTGTCTTCTTTCTTT.

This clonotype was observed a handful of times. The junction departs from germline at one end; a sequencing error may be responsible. CDR3 sequence reads: CSAKETGRHGYTF. The CDR3, as DNA: TGCAGCGCTAAGGAGACAGGGCGACATGGCTACACCTTC. The rearrangement uses TRBV20-1 and TRBJ1-2; 7 nucleotides line up with TRBD1. This CDR3 has 13 amino acids. Looked up from germline, CDR1 is DFQATT and CDR2 is SNEGSKA (reference sequence).

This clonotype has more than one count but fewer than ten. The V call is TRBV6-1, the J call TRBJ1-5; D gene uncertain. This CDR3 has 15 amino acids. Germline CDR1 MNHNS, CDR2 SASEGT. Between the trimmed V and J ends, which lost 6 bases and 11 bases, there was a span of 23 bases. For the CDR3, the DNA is TGTGCCAGCAGCGCCGACTTGTGGGTCTCTAAAGCCCAGCATTTT. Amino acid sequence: CASSADLWVSKAQHF.

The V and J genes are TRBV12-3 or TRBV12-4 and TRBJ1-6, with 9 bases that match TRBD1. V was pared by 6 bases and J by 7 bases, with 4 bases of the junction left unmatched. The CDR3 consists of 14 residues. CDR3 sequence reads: CASRGQGANSPLHF. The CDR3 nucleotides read TGTGCCAGCAGGGGACAGGGTGCCAATTCACCCCTCCACTTT.

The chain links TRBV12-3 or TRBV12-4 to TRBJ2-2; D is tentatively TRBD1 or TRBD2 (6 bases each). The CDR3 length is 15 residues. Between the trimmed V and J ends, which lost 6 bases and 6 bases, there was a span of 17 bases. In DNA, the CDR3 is TGTGCCAGCAGCCCTTGGGGGGCGTCGGCCGGGGAGCTGTTTTTT. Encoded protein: CASSPWGASAGELFF.

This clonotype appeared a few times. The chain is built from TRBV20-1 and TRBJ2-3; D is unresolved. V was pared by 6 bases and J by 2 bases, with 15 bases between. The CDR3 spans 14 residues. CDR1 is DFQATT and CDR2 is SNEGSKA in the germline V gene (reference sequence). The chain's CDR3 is CSAQTQALTDTQYF. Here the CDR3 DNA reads TGCAGTGCCCAAACCCAGGCCCTCACAGATACGCAGTATTTT.